This is a list of T cell receptor beta chains from one sample in a study of memory CD4+ T cells and cytomegalovirus serostatus. The assay was immunoSEQ multiplex PCR, and TCRdb's table has in-frame clones only and misses some. The repertoire has under 70,000 clones, 80% to 90% of them found once; the top ten carry 1% to 1.2%. The sequencing input was memory CD4+ T cells from blood. The receptor source for this set is an adult in good health and CMV-seronegative. Each CDR3 is given with its conserved first and last residue. Fields, in order: clone size, J gene, D gene, CDR3 length, V gene, CDR3 protein. The D gene is left open where the match is weak. Some rows have no size entry. The others give once, few or many, or a class for an expanded clone.

NA | TRBJ2-7 | NA | 12 | TRBV11-2 | CASSSVGTQQYF
NA | TRBJ2-7 | NA | 13 | TRBV18 | CASSPSQGTEQYF
NA | TRBJ2-5 | NA | 16 | TRBV15 | CATSRTSWDPQETQYF
NA | TRBJ2-1 | NA | 17 | TRBV7-2 | CASSPPPGSGGWHEQFF
NA | TRBJ1-2 | TRBD1 | 15 | TRBV7-6 | CASSLAPGQAYGYTF
NA | TRBJ2-3 | NA | 13 | TRBV5-4 | CASSFEGTDTQYF
NA | TRBJ2-1 | NA | 12 | TRBV4-2 | CASSTMGYEQFF
NA | TRBJ2-1 | NA | 13 | TRBV5-1 | CASSQGSSNEQFF
few | TRBJ1-1 | TRBD1 | 16 | TRBV7-2 | CASSFGTGGRRAEAFF
NA | TRBJ2-1 | NA | 11 | TRBV7-9 | CASSFMNEQFF
once | TRBJ2-5 | NA | 12 | TRBV29-1 | CSVHTSLETQYF
NA | TRBJ1-3 | NA | 16 | TRBV7-6 | CASSLEAARSGNTIYF
NA | TRBJ1-2 | TRBD1 | 15 | TRBV7-3 | CASSLRTGDVRGYTF
NA | TRBJ2-1 | NA | 15 | TRBV15 | CATSRELGVYNEQFF
NA | TRBJ1-5 | NA | 14 | TRBV19 | CASSIRSANQPQHF
NA | TRBJ2-1 | NA | 15 | TRBV7-2 | CASSLERASYNEQFF
NA | TRBJ1-5 | NA | 15 | TRBV19 | CASSIVQMGNQPQHF
NA | TRBJ1-5 | NA | 13 | TRBV6-5 | CASSLSGNQPQHF
NA | TRBJ1-2 | NA | 15 | TRBV6-5 | CASSPQIMRAHGYTF
NA | TRBJ2-7 | NA | 16 | TRBV5-1 | CASSLAVRGLDYEQYF